The rows below give T cell receptor beta chains drawn from one sample of a study of CD8+CD57+ T cells in acquired aplastic anemia. One entry per CDR3 protein, called by TCRdb with MiXCR from the reads. The sample has approximately 470,000 distinct CDR3 sequences; roughly a third are singletons. The sequenced sample consisted of sorted CD4+, CD8+, or CD8+CD57+ T cells (not recorded which) from PBMCs. These receptor sequences come from a human donor with aplastic anemia. CDR3s include the opening cysteine and the closing phenylalanine or tryptophan. D genes are given only for firm matches. Size is omitted from some rows. Given values are once, few, many or a class for expanded clones.

. | TRBJ1-1 | TRBV10-2 | many | CASQMGFTEAFF
TRBD1 | TRBJ1-5 | TRBV2 | few | CASSGGGPYSNQPQHF
TRBD2 | TRBJ2-1 | TRBV25-1 | . | CASSDLAGGDTGENEQFF
. | TRBJ2-3 | TRBV11-2 | . | CASSPVLGGATDTQYF
. | TRBJ2-1 | TRBV10-3 | . | CAISETAPTSSYNEQFF
. | TRBJ2-2 | TRBV15 | few | CATSPGQNTGELFF
. | TRBJ2-2 | TRBV2 | . | CASVEKITGELFF
TRBD2 | TRBJ2-1 | TRBV20-1 | few | CSASSGNVYNEQFF
TRBD1 | TRBJ2-7 | TRBV7-3 | . | CASSEGAGASYEQYF
. | TRBJ2-4 | TRBV12-3/TRBV12-4 | . | CASSSGDSLAKNIQYF
TRBD1 | TRBJ1-2 | TRBV24-1 | . | CATSDGTGEAYGYTF
TRBD1 | TRBJ1-6 | TRBV6-1 | . | CASSVGTANSPLRF
. | TRBJ1-1 | TRBV12-3/TRBV12-4 | . | CASSSGRGMNTEAFF
. | TRBJ1-4 | TRBV5-6 | few | CASSWGHPTNEKLFF
. | TRBJ1-3 | TRBV7-9 | . | CASSLVFSRRGSGNTIYF
TRBD1 | TRBJ1-2 | TRBV7-9 | many | CASSPTGQDSGYTF
. | TRBJ1-2 | TRBV25-1 | few | CASSQIDSPTNYGYTF
. | TRBJ1-5 | TRBV9 | many | CASLEGNQPQHF
. | TRBJ1-1 | TRBV9 | . | CASSQARGANTEAFF
TRBD1 | TRBJ1-1 | TRBV2 | few | CASSYNRGKNTEAFF
. | TRBJ1-1 | TRBV15 | many | CATSSFVGTEAFF
TRBD2 | TRBJ2-1 | TRBV19 | . | CASSMTSGGVNEQFF
. | TRBJ2-7 | TRBV6-1 | few | CASREGQTSGQYF
. | TRBJ2-1 | TRBV10-3 | many | CAISESLDVWDSYNEQFF